This TCR beta chain was captured by sequencing in a study of blood T cells in healthy people across ages. On this clonotype itself: Its specificity is unknown.

For every donor, a draw yielded 7.5 to 10 milliliters of peripheral blood. The CDR3 has 15 amino acids. In germline, CDR1 is SGHAT, CDR2 FQNNGV. V was shortened by 7 bases and J by 0 bases, with 16 bases between the two germline ends. General study findings and limits: The study lacked donor CMV status, which possibly confounded expanded clonotype changes.

Together with a sample-barcoded 5' primer, a J-beta primer mix was included in a second PCR lasting about 6 to 12 cycles. Template switching added a 12-random-nucleotide identifier to every cDNA molecule. From the 5' RACE reads, TCRdb called clonotypes with MiXCR, one entry per CDR3 protein. The sample has roughly 800,000 distinct CDR3 sequences, roughly 64% seen once. The J gene is TRBJ2-7, the V gene TRBV11-2; the D call may be TRBD1 or TRBD2 (6 bases each). The sample was blood. The sequence came from a man aged 30 to 39 in good health. In DNA, the CDR3 is TGTGCCAGCAACCCAACCGGGGGCGGCTCCTACGAGCAGTACTTC. This sequence encodes CASNPTGGGSYEQYF. The variable domain in full, with the rest retrieved from reference TRBV11-2 and TRBJ2-7, is EAGVAQSPRYKIIEKRQSVAFWCNPISGHATLYWYQQILGQGPKLLIQFQNNGVVDDSQLPKDRFSAERLKGVDSTLKIQPAKLEDSAVYLCASNPTGGGSYEQYFGPGTRLTVT.